These 25 T cell receptor beta chains share one sample of origin, sequenced in a study of post-analysis software for immune sequencing data. The TCR beta cDNA libraries contained unique molecular identifiers. MiXCR, run by TCRdb on the PCR reads, gives a single entry per CDR3 protein. The table records approximately 260,000 distinct CDR3 sequences, roughly a third of them present only once. Their cognate antigens are unknown. Study-wide points: Controls showed lower frequencies than patients for several TRBV segments, and TRBV5-6, TRBV5-1 and TRBV20-1 were among these.

The sequencing sample was made of blood. The receptors here all came from a girl between 5 and 17 years old with multiple sclerosis.

V is TRBV6-6 and J is TRBJ1-1; 9 bases are shared with TRBD1. The CDR3 is made up of 15 amino acids. Germline values: CDR1 MNHNY, CDR2 SVGAGI (reference sequence). Losses at the gene ends were 2 bases for V and 4 bases for J; bases not matched to a gene: 5. CDR3 region: CASSYPGQGGTEAFF. The CDR3 region has the DNA TGTGCCAGCAGTTACCCGGGACAGGGAGGCACTGAAGCTTTCTTT.

This clonotype was found a few times. The chain has TRBV7-2 and TRBJ2-3; tentative D call: TRBD2 (6 bases). The V gene lost 7 bases and the J gene lost 5 bases, with 16 bases spanning the gap. CDR1 and CDR2 (germline): SGHTA, FQGNSA. The CDR3 length is 14 residues. The CDR3 reads CASIKGGLEDTQYF. CDR3 sequence (DNA): TGTGCCAGCATCAAGGGAGGCCTAGAAGATACGCAGTATTTT.

This clonotype was counted between two and nine times. The chain carries TRBV24-1 and TRBJ2-1; 8 bases align to TRBD2. Germline assignment: CDR1 KGHDR and CDR2 SFDVKD. Unmatched junction bases numbered 5, after V lost 9 bases and J lost 8 bases. There are 12 residues in the CDR3. The CDR3 coding sequence is TGTGCCACCGGGAGCGGGAGAGATGAGCAGTTCTTC. This encodes CATGSGRDEQFF.

The V call is TRBV4-1, the J call TRBJ2-5; weak D call: TRBD2 (6 bases). V lost 3 bases to trimming and J lost 3 bases, with 17 bases between them. Germline V CDR1 and CDR2: MGHRA, YSYEKL. The CDR3 length is 16 residues. CDR3 bases: TGCGCCAGCAGCCAGCCACCGGAGGAGGGAAAAGAGACCCAGTACTTC. Amino acids: CASSQPPEEGKETQYF.

This clonotype was detected many times. The genes are TRBV7-6 and TRBJ2-5; D is unclear. The CDR3 sequence is 13 residues long. Trimming left V 5 bases short and J 4 bases short, with 11 bases between. The V gene's germline CDR1 is SGHVS and CDR2 FNYEAQ. CDR3 region: CASSRSVGETQYF. The CDR3 bases are TGTGCCAGCAGCCGGTCGGTGGGAGAGACCCAGTACTTC.

The chain combines TRBV7-9 with TRBJ2-5; D is unclear. The V and J ends lost 3 bases and 2 bases respectively, with 7 bases between them. This CDR3 is built from 13 residues. Germline V gives CDR1 SEHNR, CDR2 FQNEAQ (reference sequence). CDR3 coding DNA: TGTGCCAGCAGCTTTATACCGCAAGAGACCCAGTACTTC. Protein product: CASSFIPQETQYF.

In regard to this clonotype: With a much larger clone just one base away, this may be a read error. The chain's CDR3 is CTSSLREVGGETQYF. For the CDR3, the DNA is TGTACCAGCAGTTTGCGGGAGGTCGGGGGGGAGACCCAGTACTTC. The chain couples TRBV12-3 or TRBV12-4 to TRBJ2-5, with 8 bases fitting TRBD2. The CDR3 runs to 15 residues.

The chain couples TRBV7-8 to TRBJ2-7; 8 bases are a match to TRBD1. The CDR3 covers 14 residues. V gave up 7 bases and J gave up 2 bases; unmatched junction bases: 7. The V gene's germline CDR1 is SGHVS and CDR2 FQNEAQ. CDR3 sequence: CASTYGQGAYEQYF. CDR3 bases: TGTGCCAGCACCTACGGACAGGGCGCCTACGAGCAGTACTTC.

This clonotype was observed a single time. The chain carries TRBV19 and TRBJ1-5; 10 bases are shared with TRBD1. The J segment lost 3 bases and the V segment lost 8 bases, leaving 7 bases of the junction unmatched. The germline V gene has CDR1 LNHDA and CDR2 SQIVND (reference sequence). The CDR3 covers 15 residues. As DNA, the CDR3 is TGTGCCAGTGTTCCGGGACAGGGGCCCAATCAGCCCCAGCATTTT. It translates to CASVPGQGPNQPQHF.

At least ten counts were recorded for this clonotype. This rearrangement joins TRBV5-1 to TRBJ2-5; 7 bases match TRBD1. Germline assignment: CDR1 SGHRS and CDR2 YFSETQ. There are 14 residues in the CDR3. J gave up 3 bases and V 3 bases, and 5 bases lay outside the gene matches. The CDR3 nucleotides read TGCGCCAGCAGCTCAGGGACAGCAAAAGAGACCCAGTACTTC. This translates into CASSSGTAKETQYF.

As regards this clonotype: This may be a read error, as it is one base from a much larger clone. This chain uses TRBV11-3 with TRBJ2-7; 7 positions match TRBD2. Looked up from germline, CDR1 is SGHNT and CDR2 is YENEEA. CDR3 size: 15 residues. The J segment lost 3 bases and the V segment lost 6 bases, leaving 11 bases of the junction unmatched. CDR3 sequence (DNA): TGTGCCAGCAGTCCTGGGAGGGAGGCGCTCTACGAGCAGTACTTC. Translation: CASSPGREALYEQYF. Filled out from reference TRBV11-3 and TRBJ2-7, the complete variable domain reads EAGVVQSPRYKIIEKKQPVAFWCNPISGHNTLYWYLQNLGQGPELLIRYENEEAVDDSQLPKDRFSAERLKGVDSTLKIQPAELGDSAVYLCASSPGREALYEQYFGPGTRLTVT.

Worth noting for this clonotype: This may stem from a read error, because a much larger clone lies one nucleotide away. The genes are TRBV29-1 and TRBJ2-5; D not certain. Germline V gene sequence: CDR1 SQVTM, CDR2 ANQGSEA. The ends were cut back, 7 bases at V and 11 bases at J, with 20 bases in the middle. The CDR3 sequence is 12 residues long. CDR3 loop: CSANPRPDEQYF. The CDR3 DNA reads TGCAGCGCTAACCCCCGGCCCGATGAGCAGTACTTC. The full variable domain, its missing parts supplied by reference TRBV29-1 and TRBJ2-5, is SAVISQKPSRDICQRGTSLTIQCQVDSQVTMMFWYRQQPGQSLTLIATANQGSEATYESGFVIDKFPISRPNLTFSTLTVSNMSPEDSSIYLCSANPRPDEQYFGPGTRLLVL.

This clonotype was counted many times. CDR3: CASSSWTASPGYNEQFF. The CDR3 coding sequence is TGCGCCAGCAGCTCTTGGACAGCCTCCCCCGGCTACAATGAGCAGTTCTTC. The chain is built from TRBV5-1 and TRBJ2-1; TRBD1 is a possible D gene (6 bases). The ends were cut back, 3 bases at V and 3 bases at J, with 19 bases in the middle. Germline V gives CDR1 SGHRS, CDR2 YFSETQ. The CDR3 totals 17 residues.

The J gene is TRBJ1-3, the V gene TRBV3-1, with no clear D. Germline V gene sequence: CDR1 LGHDT, CDR2 YNNKEL (reference sequence). The V end was cut by 0 bases, the J end by 4 bases, with 7 bases between. The CDR3 has 14 residues. The CDR3 DNA sequence: TGTGCCAGCAGCCAAGATCAGTTCGGAAACACCATATATTTT. It translates to CASSQDQFGNTIYF.

A word on this clonotype: This clone may be a read error of a much larger clone one base away. The J gene is TRBJ1-4, the V gene TRBV5-1; 11 bases map to TRBD1. CDR3 length: 18 amino acids. V shed 4 bases, J shed 6 bases, and the junction held 14 bases outside the gene matches. Germline CDR1 is SGHRS and CDR2 is YFSETQ. The CDR3 region is CASSPFVPGQGGHEKLFF. CDR3 DNA: TGCGCCAGCAGCCCATTCGTCCCGGGACAGGGGGGGCATGAAAAACTGTTTTTT.

This chain uses TRBV20-1 with TRBJ1-2, with D unresolved. The germline V and J ends were trimmed by 6 bases and 2 bases, with 13 bases remaining between them. This CDR3 has 13 residues. Germline CDR1 is DFQATT and CDR2 is SNEGSKA (reference sequence). CDR3 bases: TGCAGTGCAGAGAGACACCTCAACTATGGCTACACCTTC. Translation gives CSAERHLNYGYTF.

This clonotype was detected once. V and J are TRBV12-3 or TRBV12-4 and TRBJ2-7; D is undetermined. V was shortened by 4 bases and J by 2 bases, with 9 bases between the two germline ends. CDR3 length: 13 residues. This chain's CDR3 is CASSSVGPYEQYF. The CDR3 DNA reads TGTGCCAGCAGTTCCGTGGGCCCCTACGAGCAGTACTTC.

The CDR3 region has the DNA TGTGCCAGCAGCTCTTGGGTCCGAGGGGGCTATGGCTACACCTTC. It encodes CASSSWVRGGYGYTF. The chain combines TRBV5-5 with TRBJ1-2; D might be TRBD1 (6 bases). The V end was cut by 3 bases, the J end by 4 bases, with 16 bases between. In germline, CDR1 is SGHKS, CDR2 YYEKEE (reference sequence). The length of the CDR3 is 15 residues.

In this sample, this clonotype turned up many times. The genes are TRBV5-1 and TRBJ1-4, with D unresolved. Germline V gene lookup returns CDR1 SGHRS and CDR2 YFSETQ. Trimming removed 4 bases at V and 8 bases at J, with 15 bases between. The CDR3 sequence is 14 residues long. CDR3 loop: CASSRDHSGEKLFF. CDR3 DNA: TGCGCCAGCAGCCGAGATCACAGCGGGGAAAAACTGTTTTTT.

The J gene is TRBJ1-1, the V gene TRBV3-1; D call uncertain. The V gene lost 1 base and the J gene lost 7 bases, with 13 bases spanning the gap. The CDR3 extends over 14 amino acids. Germline-derived CDR1 and CDR2 are LGHDT and YNNKEL (reference sequence). CDR3: CASSQGSEGVEAFF. The CDR3 DNA reads as TGTGCCAGCAGCCAAGGATCCGAGGGAGTTGAAGCTTTCTTT.

Ten or more counts support this clonotype. This chain connects TRBV20-1 to TRBJ2-1, with 12 positions matching TRBD2. The CDR3 runs 13 residues. The J segment lost 8 bases and the V segment lost 5 bases, leaving 4 bases of the junction unmatched. Per the germline V gene, CDR1 is DFQATT and CDR2 is SNEGSKA (reference sequence). Written as DNA, the CDR3 is TGCAGTGCTCTAGCGGGGGGGCGGCATGAGCAGTTCTTC. It codes for CSALAGGRHEQFF.

This sequence joins TRBV6-6 and TRBJ1-5; 10 bases are shared with TRBD1. Germline V gene lookup returns CDR1 MNHNY and CDR2 SVGAGI (reference sequence). J was trimmed by 4 bases and V by 2 bases; bases with no gene match: 8. There are 17 residues in the CDR3. The DNA for the CDR3 is TGTGCCAGCAGTTACCGGTGGGACAGGGGCCCTAATCAGCCCCAGCATTTT. Translated: CASSYRWDRGPNQPQHF.

This clonotype has at least ten counts. The V and J genes are TRBV20-1 and TRBJ2-1; 8 bases line up with TRBD2. CDR3 size: 14 residues. The germline V gene encodes CDR1 DFQATT and CDR2 SNEGSKA (reference sequence). J lost 2 bases, V lost 6 bases, and 6 bases had no gene match. The CDR3 bases are TGCAGTGCAAAGAGCGGGAGAACCTACAATGAGCAGTTCTTC. This codes for CSAKSGRTYNEQFF.

This rearrangement joins TRBV5-1 to TRBJ2-5; D uncertain. From germline, CDR1 is SGHRS and CDR2 YFSETQ. The CDR3 spans 14 residues. Deletions cut 4 bases from V and 11 bases from J, with 21 bases between. The CDR3 spells CASSPKAGSGEQYF. CDR3 sequence (DNA): TGCGCCAGCAGCCCCAAGGCCGGTTCGGGTGAGCAGTACTTC.

The gene calls are TRBV7-2 and TRBJ2-1; 8 bases map to TRBD2. The germline V gene has CDR1 SGHTA and CDR2 FQGNSA. This CDR3 has 15 residues. V lost 3 bases, J lost 7 bases, and 8 bases stayed unmatched. Here the CDR3 reads CASSLSTQRGNEQFF. In DNA, the CDR3 is TGTGCCAGCAGCTTGTCAACCCAGCGGGGGAATGAGCAGTTCTTC.